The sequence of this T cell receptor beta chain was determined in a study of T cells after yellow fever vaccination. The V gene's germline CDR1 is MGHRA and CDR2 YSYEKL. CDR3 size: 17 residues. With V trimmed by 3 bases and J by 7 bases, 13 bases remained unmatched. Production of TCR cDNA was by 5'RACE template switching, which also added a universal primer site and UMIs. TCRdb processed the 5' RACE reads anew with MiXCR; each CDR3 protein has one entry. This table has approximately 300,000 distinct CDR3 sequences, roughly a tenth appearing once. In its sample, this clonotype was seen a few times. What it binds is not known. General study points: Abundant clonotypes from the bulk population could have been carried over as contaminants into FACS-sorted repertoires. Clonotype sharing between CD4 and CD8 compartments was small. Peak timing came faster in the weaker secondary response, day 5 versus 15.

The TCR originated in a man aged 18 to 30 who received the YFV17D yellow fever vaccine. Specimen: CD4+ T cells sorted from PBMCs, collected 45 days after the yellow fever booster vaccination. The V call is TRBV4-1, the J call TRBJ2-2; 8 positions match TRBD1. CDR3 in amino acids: CASSQPTRTGRDGELFF. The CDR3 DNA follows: TGCGCCAGCAGCCAGCCCACTAGGACAGGGCGGGACGGGGAGCTGTTTTTT.